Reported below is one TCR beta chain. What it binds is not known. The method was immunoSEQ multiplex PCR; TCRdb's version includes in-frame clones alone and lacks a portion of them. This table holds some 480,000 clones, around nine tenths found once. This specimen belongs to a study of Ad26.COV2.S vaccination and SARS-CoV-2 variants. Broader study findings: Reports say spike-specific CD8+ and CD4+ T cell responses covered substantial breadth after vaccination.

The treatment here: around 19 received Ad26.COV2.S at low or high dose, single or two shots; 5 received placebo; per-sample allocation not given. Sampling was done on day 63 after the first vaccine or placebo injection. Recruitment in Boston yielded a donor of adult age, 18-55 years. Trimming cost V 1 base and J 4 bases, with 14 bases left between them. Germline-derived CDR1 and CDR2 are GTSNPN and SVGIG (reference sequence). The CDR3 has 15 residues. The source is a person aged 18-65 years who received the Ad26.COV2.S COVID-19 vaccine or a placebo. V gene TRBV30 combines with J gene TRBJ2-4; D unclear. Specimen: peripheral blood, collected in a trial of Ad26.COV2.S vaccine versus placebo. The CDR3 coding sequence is TGTGCCTGGAGTGCTTTCTTCCCGAAGAAAAACATTCAGTACTTC. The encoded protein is CAWSAFFPKKNIQYF.